This T cell receptor (beta chain) is drawn from a study of blood T cell repertoires in COVID-19. Across the whole study: Samples came from the United States, Italy and Spain, spanning acute and convalescent COVID-19. PBMCs, B-cell-depleted T cells, or T cells were the source of the cDNA or gDNA that made up the material.

CDR1 is SGHVS and CDR2 is FQNEAQ in the germline V gene. V was cut by 5 bases and J by 7 bases, with 27 bases left in between. CDR3 length: 18 amino acids. Allocation to cohorts depended on clinical history reported by the participants. TCRdb keeps only in-frame clones here, not all; method: immunoSEQ multiplex PCR. The sample includes more than 250,000 clones, roughly 85% of them seen just once. Sequenced material: PBMCs or T cells enriched from blood (not recorded which). This chain joins TRBV7-8 and TRBJ1-5, with D perhaps TRBD1 (6 bases). This TCR was sampled from a young man who had recovered from COVID-19. The CDR3 bases are TGTGCCAGCAGCCCACCCGGAAAGACCGCAGGGCAGGGGCAGCCCCAGCATTTT. It specifies CASSPPGKTAGQGQPQHF.